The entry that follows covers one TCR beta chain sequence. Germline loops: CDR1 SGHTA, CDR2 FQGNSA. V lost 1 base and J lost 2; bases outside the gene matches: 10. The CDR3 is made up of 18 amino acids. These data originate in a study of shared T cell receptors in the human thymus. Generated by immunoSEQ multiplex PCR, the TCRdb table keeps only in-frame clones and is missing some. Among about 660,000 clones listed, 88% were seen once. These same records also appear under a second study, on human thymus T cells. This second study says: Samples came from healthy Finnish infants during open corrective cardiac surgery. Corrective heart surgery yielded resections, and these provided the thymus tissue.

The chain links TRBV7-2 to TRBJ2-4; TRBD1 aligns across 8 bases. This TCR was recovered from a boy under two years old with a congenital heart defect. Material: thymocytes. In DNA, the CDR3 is TGTGCCAGCAGCTTAGGAAAAGGACAGGGTCCTACCAAAAACATTCAGTACTTC. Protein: CASSLGKGQGPTKNIQYF.